The 9 T cell receptor beta chains below come from one sample, sequenced in a study of blood T cell repertoires in COVID-19 (dated by TCRdb to the early 2020s). Library preparation used the immunoSEQ multiplex PCR assay. As stored in TCRdb, this immuneACCESS dataset retains in-frame rearrangements with V and J assigned. A fraction of the clones does not appear; measured against another copy, unresolved V genes explain less than half of the discrepancy, and the remainder lacks a known reason. Across this sample there are about 110,000 clones, with roughly 84% seen only once. Jointly, the top ten make up roughly 6.5% of the sample. Material: peripheral blood. These receptor sequences come from a woman between 45 and 65 years old with acute or convalescent COVID-19.

This sequence joins TRBV19 and TRBJ1-2, with 9 positions matching TRBD1. V gave up 10 bases and J gave up 8 bases; unmatched junction bases: 8. Germline V gives CDR1 LNHDA, CDR2 SQIVND (reference sequence). The CDR3 is made up of 12 amino acids. CDR3 sequence reads: CATDRGLGGYTF. The DNA of the CDR3 is TGTGCCACCGACAGGGGGTTAGGAGGCTACACCTTC.

The chain recombines TRBV6-4 with TRBJ1-1; D not resolved. Trimming shortened V by 6 bases and J by 6 bases, and 14 bases separated the two germline ends. The CDR3 is 13 residues long. Germline CDR1 and CDR2: MRHNA and SNTAGT. This CDR3 reads CASRSTVPPEAFF. The CDR3 DNA is TGTGCCAGCAGGTCCACTGTCCCTCCTGAAGCTTTCTTT.

The rearrangement links TRBV28 to TRBJ1-5; no firm D call. The V gene's germline CDR1 is MDHEN and CDR2 SYDVKM. This CDR3 has 13 residues. The V and J ends lost 5 bases and 0 bases respectively, with 5 bases between them. The CDR3 region is CASSPGSNQPQHF. The CDR3 DNA sequence: TGTGCCAGCAGTCCCGGTAGCAATCAGCCCCAGCATTTT.

The chain recombines TRBV28 with TRBJ1-1; 9 bases are a match to TRBD1. Germline CDR1 MDHEN, CDR2 SYDVKM. The CDR3 is 13 amino acids. V was pared by 6 bases and J by 4 bases, with 3 bases of the junction left unmatched. Written as DNA, the CDR3 is TGTGCCAGCAGACAGACAGGGGGCACTGAAGCTTTCTTT. It translates to CASRQTGGTEAFF.

This clone was counted a single time. The genes are TRBV28 and TRBJ1-4, with D unresolved. The CDR3 covers 12 residues. Trimming took off 8 bases at V and 5 bases at J, with 9 bases between the two ends. Germline CDR1 is MDHEN and CDR2 is SYDVKM. The CDR3 DNA sequence: TGTGCCAGCTACTCCTCAAATGAAAAACTGTTTTTT. As protein: CASYSSNEKLFF.

This clone was seen a single time. The chain combines TRBV7-6 with TRBJ2-1; 11 bases are a match to TRBD2. The CDR3 has 15 residues. V shed 3 bases and J 7 bases; nucleotides not matched to a gene: 5. The V gene's germline CDR1 is SGHVS and CDR2 FNYEAQ. The CDR3 coding sequence is TGTGCCAGCAGCTTGAGTACTAGCGGGGGAAATGAGCAGTTCTTC. Protein: CASSLSTSGGNEQFF.

This clone appeared a single time. The chain combines TRBV28 with TRBJ1-1; TRBD1 matches 10 bases. Germline CDR1 MDHEN, CDR2 SYDVKM. CDR3 size: 16 residues. The trim removed 1 base at V and 7 bases at J, leaving 9 bases unmatched. DNA of the CDR3: TGTGCCAGCAGTTTATCATCGACAGGGGGCATCGTTGAAGCTTTCTTT. As protein: CASSLSSTGGIVEAFF.

The chain uses TRBV5-1 and TRBJ1-1; 8 nucleotides line up with TRBD1. Germline CDR1 SGHRS, CDR2 YFSETQ. There are 15 residues in the CDR3. V shed 5 bases and J 4 bases; nucleotides not matched to a gene: 10. The CDR3 nucleotides are TGCGCCAGCAGAGGAGGACAGGGATCGAGCACTGAAGCTTTCTTT. This translates into CASRGGQGSSTEAFF.

The V and J genes are TRBV27 and TRBJ1-1; D uncertain. Germline CDR1 and CDR2: MNHEY and SMNVEV (reference sequence). V was trimmed by 5 bases and J by 4 bases, leaving 11 bases between them. CDR3 size: 13 residues. The CDR3 protein is CASSRSGFTEAFF. CDR3 in DNA: TGTGCCAGCAGTCGCTCGGGGTTCACTGAAGCTTTCTTT.